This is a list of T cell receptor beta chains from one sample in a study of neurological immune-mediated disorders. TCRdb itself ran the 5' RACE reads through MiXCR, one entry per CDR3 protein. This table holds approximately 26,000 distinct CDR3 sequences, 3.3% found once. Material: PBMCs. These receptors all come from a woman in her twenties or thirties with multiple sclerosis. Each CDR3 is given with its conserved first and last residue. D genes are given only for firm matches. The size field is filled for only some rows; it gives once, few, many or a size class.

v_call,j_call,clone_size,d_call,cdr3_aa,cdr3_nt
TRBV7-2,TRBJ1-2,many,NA,CASSLASTPSRGGYTF,TGTGCCAGCAGCTTAGCGTCGACACCCTCTAGGGGTGGCTACACCTTC
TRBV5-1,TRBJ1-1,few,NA,CASSLVQANTEAFF,TGCGCCAGCAGCTTGGTTCAAGCGAACACTGAAGCTTTCTTT
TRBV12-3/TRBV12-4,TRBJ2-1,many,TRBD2,CASSLLAGDPNEQFF,TGTGCCAGCAGTCTACTAGCGGGGGACCCCAATGAGCAGTTCTTC
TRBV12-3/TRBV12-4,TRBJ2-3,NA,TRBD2,CASSPRRGSGGGTDTQYF,TGTGCCAGCAGTCCTAGGCGGGGTAGCGGGGGTGGCACAGATACGCAGTATTTT
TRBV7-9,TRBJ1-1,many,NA,CASSLGENTEAFF,TGTGCCAGCAGCTTAGGAGAGAACACTGAAGCTTTCTTT
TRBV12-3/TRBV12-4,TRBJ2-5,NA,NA,CASRRRETQYF,TGTGCCAGCAGAAGACGGGAGACCCAGTACTTC
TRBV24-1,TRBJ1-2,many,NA,CATRAAAGHQGAYTF,TGTGCCACCCGGGCCGCCGCGGGACACCAAGGGGCTTACACCTTC
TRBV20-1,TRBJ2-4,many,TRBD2,CSARVAGVLAKNIQYF,TGCAGTGCTCGAGTAGCGGGAGTACTAGCCAAAAACATTCAGTACTTC
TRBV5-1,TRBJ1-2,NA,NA,CASSLALGKQYGYTF,TGCGCCAGCAGCTTGGCATTGGGAAAGCAGTATGGCTACACCTTC
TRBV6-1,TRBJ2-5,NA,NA,CASSERGREETQYF,TGTGCCAGCAGTGAAAGGGGCAGGGAAGAGACCCAGTACTTC
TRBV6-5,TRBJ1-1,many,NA,CASSYQGNTEAFF,TGTGCCAGCAGTTATCAGGGGAACACTGAAGCTTTCTTT
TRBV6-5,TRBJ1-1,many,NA,CASSYPGDTEAFF,TGTGCCAGCAGTTACCCGGGGGACACTGAAGCTTTCTTT
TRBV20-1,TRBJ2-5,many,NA,CSATATGQETQYF,TGCAGTGCTACCGCCACAGGACAAGAGACCCAGTACTTC
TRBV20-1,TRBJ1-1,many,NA,CSARDPAHPLNTEAFF,TGCAGTGCTAGAGATCCAGCACATCCACTGAACACTGAAGCTTTCTTT
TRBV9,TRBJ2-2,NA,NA,CASSVVGGIAGGELFF,TGTGCCAGCAGCGTAGTGGGGGGAATAGCCGGCGGGGAGCTGTTTTTT
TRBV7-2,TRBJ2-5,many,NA,CASSLAGEPPQYF,TGTGCCAGCAGCTTAGCGGGAGAGCCGCCCCAGTACTTC
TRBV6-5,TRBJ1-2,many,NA,CAVQGSSANYGYTF,TGTGCCGTACAGGGTTCTTCAGCTAACTATGGCTACACCTTC
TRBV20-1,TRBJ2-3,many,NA,CSARDRVGPTDTQYF,TGCAGTGCTAGAGATCGGGTGGGCCCTACAGATACGCAGTATTTT
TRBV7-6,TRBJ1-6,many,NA,CASSLLAGSPLHF,TGTGCCAGCAGCTTATTGGCCGGCTCACCCCTCCACTTT
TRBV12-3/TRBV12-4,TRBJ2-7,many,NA,CASSQNRGPISYEQYF,TGTGCCAGCAGTCAAAACCGGGGCCCGATCTCCTACGAGCAGTACTTC
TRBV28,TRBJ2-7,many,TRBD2,CASSRRGGTDEQYF,TGTGCCAGCAGTCGCCGGGGGGGGACCGACGAGCAGTACTTC
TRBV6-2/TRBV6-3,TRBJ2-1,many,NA,CASTPGRWENEQFF,TGTGCCAGCACCCCGGGCAGGTGGGAGAATGAGCAGTTCTTC
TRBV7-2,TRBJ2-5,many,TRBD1,CASSLGYRGETQYF,TGTGCCAGCAGCTTAGGGTACAGGGGGGAGACCCAGTACTTC
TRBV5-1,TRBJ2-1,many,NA,CASSSGTRHEQFF,TGCGCCAGCAGCTCCGGGACGCGGCATGAGCAGTTCTTC
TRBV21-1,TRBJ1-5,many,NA,CASSKRHDRGSCFKVRGQPQNF,TGTGCCAGCAGCAAACGTCATGACAGAGGGTCTTGTTTTAAAGTAAGGGGTCAGCCCCAGAATTTT
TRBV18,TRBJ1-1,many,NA,CASSPGGNTEAFF,TGTGCCAGCTCACCAGGGGGGAACACTGAAGCTTTCTTT
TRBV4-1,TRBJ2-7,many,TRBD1,CASRRDSGGNYEQYF,TGCGCCAGCAGAAGGGACAGTGGGGGTAACTACGAGCAGTACTTC
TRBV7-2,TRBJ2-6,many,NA,CASSLDGGAGANVLTF,TGTGCCAGCAGCTTAGATGGGGGAGCTGGGGCCAACGTCCTGACTTTC
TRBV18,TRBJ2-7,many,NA,CASSPGREPYEQYF,TGTGCCAGCTCACCGGGAAGGGAACCCTACGAGCAGTACTTC
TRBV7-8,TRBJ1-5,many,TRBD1,CASSSDRIGQPQHF,TGTGCCAGCAGCTCGGACAGGATTGGGCAGCCCCAGCATTTT
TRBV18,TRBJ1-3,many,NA,CASSPGARSSGNTIYF,TGTGCCAGCTCCCCTGGGGCACGCTCCTCTGGAAACACCATATATTTT
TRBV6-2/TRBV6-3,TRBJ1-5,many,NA,CASSAGQQVWHF,TGTGCCAGCAGCGCCGGACAGCAGGTTTGGCATTTT
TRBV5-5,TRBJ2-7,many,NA,CASSLEDVAFYEQYF,TGTGCCAGCAGCTTGGAAGACGTCGCATTCTACGAGCAGTACTTC
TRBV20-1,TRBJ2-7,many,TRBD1,CSARDLGTGIHEQYF,TGCAGTGCTAGAGATCTTGGGACAGGGATTCACGAGCAGTACTTC
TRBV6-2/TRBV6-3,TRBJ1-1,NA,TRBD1,CASSRDRGGRTEAFF,TGTGCCAGCAGCCGAGACAGGGGTGGCCGGACTGAAGCTTTCTTT
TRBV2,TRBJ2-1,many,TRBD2,CASSEIAGEQFF,TGTGCCAGCAGTGAAATAGCGGGGGAGCAGTTCTTC
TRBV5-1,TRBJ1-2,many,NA,CASSLDTSGYTF,TGCGCCAGCAGCTTGGACACTTCTGGCTACACCTTC
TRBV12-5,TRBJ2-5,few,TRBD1,CASGRDRRQETQYF,TGTGCTAGTGGTAGGGACAGGCGCCAAGAGACCCAGTACTTC
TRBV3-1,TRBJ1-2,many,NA,CASSAYNGYTF,TGTGCCAGCAGCGCATATAATGGCTACACCTTC
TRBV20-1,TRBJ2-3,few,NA,CSAKLTNTDTQYF,TGCAGTGCGAAACTCACAAACACAGATACGCAGTATTTT
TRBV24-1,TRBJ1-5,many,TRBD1,CATSESGTGYQPQNF,TGTGCCACCAGTGAATCCGGGACAGGGTATCAGCCCCAGAATTTT
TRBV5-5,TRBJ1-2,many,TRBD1,CASSIAPHTGTGAYGYTF,TGTGCCAGCAGCATCGCCCCACATACTGGGACAGGGGCCTATGGCTACACCTTC
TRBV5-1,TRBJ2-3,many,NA,CASSLGTGDTQYF,TGCGCCAGCAGCTTGGGGACCGGAGATACGCAGTATTTT
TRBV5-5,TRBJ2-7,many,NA,CASTSPPGQNYEQYF,TGTGCCAGCACCTCTCCGCCGGGTCAGAACTACGAGCAGTACTTC
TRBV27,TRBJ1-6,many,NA,CASSLLGQSNSPLHF,TGTGCCAGCAGTTTACTCGGACAGTCCAATTCACCCCTCCACTTT
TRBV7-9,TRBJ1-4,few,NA,CASSLERGEKLFF,TGTGCCAGCAGCTTAGAGCGGGGTGAAAAACTGTTTTTT
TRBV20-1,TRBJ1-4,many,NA,CSAREATTNEKLFF,TGCAGTGCTAGAGAGGCGACAACTAATGAAAAACTGTTTTTT
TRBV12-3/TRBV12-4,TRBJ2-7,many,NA,CASSPPFRGSDSYEQYF,TGTGCCAGCAGTCCTCCTTTTCGTGGGAGCGATAGCTACGAGCAGTACTTC
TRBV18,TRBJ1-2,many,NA,CASSPQEVPYGYTF,TGTGCCAGCTCACCACAGGAGGTTCCCTATGGCTACACCTTC
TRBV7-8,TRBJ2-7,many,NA,CASSFYRTSEQYF,TGTGCCAGCAGTTTTTACAGGACTTCCGAGCAGTACTTC
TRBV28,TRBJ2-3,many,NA,CASSSTGSVADTQYF,TGTGCCAGCAGTTCCACAGGGTCGGTGGCAGATACGCAGTATTTT
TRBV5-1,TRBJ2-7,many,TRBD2,CASSLGLAGGEQYF,TGCGCCAGCAGCTTGGGACTAGCGGGGGGCGAGCAGTACTTC
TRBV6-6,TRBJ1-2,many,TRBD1,CASSYRDSRRYTF,TGTGCCAGCAGTTATAGGGACAGCCGTCGCTACACCTTC
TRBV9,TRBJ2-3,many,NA,CASSGGPTDTQYF,TGTGCCAGCAGCGGCGGCCCCACAGATACGCAGTATTTT
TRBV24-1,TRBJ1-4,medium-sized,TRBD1,CATSDSDRGNEKLFF,TGTGCCACCAGTGATTCGGACAGGGGTAATGAAAAACTGTTTTTT